The 3 T cell receptor beta chains presented below share a single source sample, sequenced in a study of blood T cell repertoires in COVID-19. Generated by immunoSEQ multiplex PCR, the TCRdb table keeps only in-frame clones and is missing some. This table holds 200,000 to 300,000 clones, roughly 76% found once. The sequenced sample consisted of peripheral blood. Source of these receptors: a woman of 80 years or more with COVID-19, enrolled during active disease.

The chain couples TRBV5-6 to TRBJ1-2; 8 positions agree with TRBD1. V dropped 0 bases and J dropped 5; count of bases not matched to a gene: 3. Germline V gives CDR1 SGHDT, CDR2 YYEEEE. The CDR3 consists of 14 residues. The chain's CDR3 is CASSLEDRVYGYTF. In DNA, the CDR3 is TGTGCCAGCAGCTTGGAGGACAGGGTTTATGGCTACACCTTC.

The CDR3 coding sequence is TGTGCCAGCAGCGCTGACAGGGCCGCGACCCAGTACTTC. Protein: CASSADRAATQYF. The rearrangement uses TRBV7-6 and TRBJ2-5; TRBD1 matches at 7 bases. Germline assignment: CDR1 SGHVS and CDR2 FNYEAQ. This CDR3 has 13 amino acids. V lost 5 bases, J lost 7 bases, and 7 bases stayed unmatched.

The chain's CDR3 is CASMGQGYGYTF. CDR3 bases: TGTGCCAGCATGGGGCAGGGCTATGGCTACACCTTC. This chain joins TRBV28 and TRBJ1-2; D might be TRBD1 (5 bases). CDR1 MDHEN and CDR2 SYDVKM come from the germline V gene. V was trimmed by 7 bases and J by 4 bases, leaving 10 bases between them. The CDR3 length is 12 residues.